This passage covers 27 T cell receptor beta chains from one sample sequenced in a study of cytomegalovirus exposure and HLA in healthy donors. Produced via immunoSEQ multiplex PCR; TCRdb's table is partial and in-frame only. The data hold some 140,000 clones, with approximately 86% observed a single time. The sequencing input was PBMCs. All receptors derive from a young man in good health and CMV-seropositive.

V and J are TRBV4-3 and TRBJ2-1, with 8 positions matching TRBD2. With 2 bases clipped from V and 7 bases from J, the junction kept 19 bases outside the gene matches. CDR3 size: 19 residues. The germline V gene encodes CDR1 LGHNA and CDR2 YSLEER. The CDR3 reads CASSQRIGGRNLIGNEQFF. The CDR3 bases are TGCGCCAGCAGCCAACGGATCGGCGGGAGGAATCTAATAGGGAATGAGCAGTTCTTC.

The V call is TRBV11-2, the J call TRBJ2-7; 10 bases are a match to TRBD2. Germline V lookup: CDR1 SGHAT, CDR2 FQNNGV. There are 15 residues in the CDR3. The trim removed 4 bases at V and 3 bases at J, leaving 6 bases unmatched. The CDR3 DNA sequence: TGTGCCAGCAGCTCCACCGGGACTAGCGTCTACGAGCAGTACTTC. It yields the protein CASSSTGTSVYEQYF.

In this sample, this clone turned up once. The CDR3 spells CASSVEGAGGPYNEQFF. DNA of the CDR3: TGTGCCAGCAGCGTAGAGGGAGCGGGGGGTCCATACAATGAGCAGTTCTTC. The chain uses TRBV9 and TRBJ2-1, with TRBD2 matching over 9 bases. The V and J ends lost 0 bases and 4 bases, in that order; junction bases with no gene match: 8. Looked up from germline, CDR1 is SGDLS and CDR2 is YYNGEE. The CDR3 extends over 17 amino acids. Full variable domain (outside the CDR3, taken from reference TRBV9 and TRBJ2-1): DSGVTQTPKHLITATGQRVTLRCSPRSGDLSVYWYQQSLDQGLQFLIQYYNGEERAKGNILERFSAQQFPDLHSELNLSSLELGDSALYFCASSVEGAGGPYNEQFFGPGTRLTVL.

The rearrangement joins TRBV6-6 to TRBJ1-5; TRBD1 matches 7 bases. J lost 1 base, V lost 2 bases, and 2 bases had no gene match. The CDR3 sequence is 15 residues long. Per the germline V gene, CDR1 is MNHNY and CDR2 is SVGAGI (reference sequence). In DNA, the CDR3 is TGTGCCAGCAGTTACACGGACAGGAGCAATCAGCCCCAGCATTTT. Encoded protein: CASSYTDRSNQPQHF.

CDR3 DNA sequence: TGTGCCAGCAGCCCGACTAGCTCTATCCCAGAGACCCAGTACTTC. Its translation: CASSPTSSIPETQYF. The rearrangement joins TRBV11-2 to TRBJ2-5, with 7 bases matching TRBD2. After removal of 5 bases from V and 4 bases from J, the junction contained 10 bases not matched to a gene. Germline V lookup: CDR1 SGHAT, CDR2 FQNNGV. The CDR3 spans 15 residues.

The chain carries TRBV9 and TRBJ2-1; tentative D call: TRBD1 (7 bases). Germline V gene data show CDR1 as SGDLS and CDR2 as YYNGEE. The V and J ends lost 0 bases and 4 bases respectively, with 20 bases between them. The CDR3 consists of 18 residues. This CDR3 is CASSVVGGWGQTYNEQFF. The CDR3 nucleotides are TGTGCCAGCAGCGTAGTAGGGGGGTGGGGACAGACTTACAATGAGCAGTTCTTC.

V gene TRBV4-1 combines with J gene TRBJ2-1; 7 nucleotides align to TRBD2. V lost 4 bases to trimming and J lost 4 bases; unmatched junction nucleotides: 16. Germline V gene sequence: CDR1 MGHRA, CDR2 YSYEKL. This CDR3 spans 18 amino acids. CDR3 amino acids: CASSPFWEAGPSYNEQFF. The CDR3 DNA is TGCGCCAGCAGCCCATTCTGGGAAGCGGGGCCCTCTTACAATGAGCAGTTCTTC.

V usage is TRBV9 and J usage is TRBJ1-1, with 11 nucleotides matching TRBD1. Germline V gene sequence: CDR1 SGDLS, CDR2 YYNGEE. This CDR3 region has 14 residues. V shed 4 bases, J shed 3 bases, and the junction held 2 bases outside the gene matches. The CDR3 reads CASSPGQGDTEAFF. The CDR3 DNA reads TGTGCCAGCAGCCCGGGACAGGGGGACACTGAAGCTTTCTTT.

This chain links TRBV5-1 with TRBJ2-7; TRBD2 might be the D (5 bases). Germline V gives CDR1 SGHRS, CDR2 YFSETQ. V was clipped by 3 bases and J by 4 bases, with 17 bases between them. The CDR3 is made up of 15 amino acids. The CDR3 protein is CASSSSPGFGYEQYF. The CDR3 DNA reads as TGCGCCAGCAGCTCATCCCCGGGGTTCGGATACGAGCAGTACTTC.

This sequence joins TRBV2 and TRBJ1-2, with D tentatively TRBD1 (6 bases). The V gene lost 6 bases and the J gene lost 0 bases, with 17 bases spanning the gap. Germline V CDR1 and CDR2: SNHLY, FYNNEI. The CDR3 totals 16 residues. The CDR3 sequence: CASRYRELDANYGYTF. The CDR3 bases are TGTGCCAGCAGGTACAGGGAGTTGGACGCTAACTATGGCTACACCTTC.

The gene calls are TRBV5-1 and TRBJ1-5; TRBD1 matches at 8 bases. V shed 4 bases and J 8 bases; nucleotides not matched to a gene: 11. This CDR3 is 15 amino acids long. Looked up from germline, CDR1 is SGHRS and CDR2 is YFSETQ. In nucleotides, the CDR3 is TGCGCCAGCAGCCCGGGACAGGTTGGGGTAGAGCCCCAGCATTTT. It specifies CASSPGQVGVEPQHF.

This rearrangement joins TRBV7-8 to TRBJ2-1; D not resolved. This CDR3 has 16 residues. The V and J ends lost 1 base and 9 bases respectively, with 19 bases between them. Germline CDR1 and CDR2: SGHVS and FQNEAQ. CDR3 amino acids: CASSLVRPPGVGEQFF. In DNA form, the CDR3 reads TGTGCCAGCAGCTTAGTTCGTCCCCCCGGAGTTGGTGAGCAGTTCTTC.

The genes are TRBV14 and TRBJ2-7; a weak D match, TRBD1 (6 bases). The CDR3 spans 14 residues. From germline, CDR1 is SGHDN and CDR2 FVKESK. V was pared by 4 bases and J by 3 bases, with 13 bases between. CDR3 in DNA: TGTGCCAGCAGCCGAATTGGCAGGGGCTACGAGCAGTACTTC. It encodes CASSRIGRGYEQYF.

The rearrangement joins TRBV7-9 to TRBJ1-2, with 8 bases fitting TRBD1. The CDR3 contains 13 residues. After removal of 3 bases from V and 7 bases from J, the junction contained 4 bases not matched to a gene. Looked up from germline, CDR1 is SEHNR and CDR2 is FQNEAQ (reference sequence). The DNA of the CDR3 is TGTGCCAGCAGCTTTCAGGGGGCTACTGGCTACACCTTC. Its translation: CASSFQGATGYTF.

The chain joins TRBV4-1 to TRBJ2-7, with TRBD2 matching over 8 bases. The CDR3 consists of 16 residues. CDR1 is MGHRA, CDR2 YSYEKL, per germline. Trimming cost V 1 base and J 1 base; bases outside gene matches: 6. CDR3 coding DNA: TGCGCCAGCAGCCAAGTCGCGGCGGGGGGTTCCTACGAGCAGTACTTC. This translates into CASSQVAAGGSYEQYF.

The CDR3 region has the DNA TGTGCCAGTAGCCGGACAGGGTCAACCTACGAGCAGTACTTC. It is translated as CASSRTGSTYEQYF. The genes are TRBV19 and TRBJ2-7, with TRBD1 identical over 8 bases. Germline CDR1 and CDR2: LNHDA and SQIVND (reference sequence). The V and J ends lost 6 bases and 2 bases, in that order; junction bases with no gene match: 6. The CDR3 totals 14 residues. Full variable domain (rest looked up from reference TRBV19 and TRBJ2-7): DGGITQSPKYLFRKEGQNVTLSCEQNLNHDAMYWYRQDPGQGLRLIYYSQIVNDFQKGDIAEGYSVSREKKESFPLTVTSAQKNPTAFYLCASSRTGSTYEQYFGPGTRLTVT.

The rearrangement uses TRBV19 and TRBJ1-5; no firm D call. Trimming removed 5 bases from V and 0 bases from J, with 8 bases in between. There are 14 residues in the CDR3. CDR1 LNHDA and CDR2 SQIVND come from the germline V gene (reference sequence). The CDR3 sequence: CASSRGPSNQPQHF. DNA for the CDR3: TGTGCCAGTAGTCGAGGGCCTAGCAATCAGCCCCAGCATTTT.

V usage is TRBV5-1 and J usage is TRBJ1-1, with 11 bases identical to TRBD1. CDR3 length: 14 residues. Germline lookup yields CDR1 SGHRS and CDR2 YFSETQ. Trimming removed 4 bases from V and 4 bases from J; junction bases left unmatched: 3. This chain's CDR3 is CASSRGQGGTEAFF. Here the CDR3 DNA reads TGCGCCAGCAGCCGGGGACAGGGGGGCACTGAAGCTTTCTTT.

The chain links TRBV5-6 to TRBJ1-5, with D perhaps matching TRBD1 (5 bases). CDR3 length equals 14 residues. V lost 2 bases and J 2 bases, leaving 8 bases between the germline ends. The V gene's germline CDR1 is SGHDT and CDR2 YYEEEE. The CDR3 here is CASSFQGRNQPQHF. CDR3 in DNA: TGTGCCAGCAGCTTCCAGGGTCGCAATCAGCCCCAGCATTTT.

For the CDR3, the DNA is TGTGCCAGCACCACTTCCACCCCCTCCTATGGCTACACCTTC. It encodes CASTTSTPSYGYTF. The chain employs TRBV11-2 and TRBJ1-2; D call uncertain. The germline V and J ends were trimmed by 7 bases and 4 bases, with 16 bases remaining between them. CDR1 SGHAT and CDR2 FQNNGV come from the germline V gene. CDR3 size: 14 residues.

The chain has TRBV6-4 and TRBJ2-1; 8 bases fit TRBD1. J gave up 4 bases and V 2 bases, and 7 bases lay outside the gene matches. The CDR3 has 16 amino acids. CDR1 is MRHNA, CDR2 SNTAGT, per germline. CDR3 DNA: TGTGCCAGCAGTGACGTTCCGGGACAGGAGTACAATGAGCAGTTCTTC. Amino acids: CASSDVPGQEYNEQFF.

V usage is TRBV7-2 and J usage is TRBJ1-2, with 10 bases aligning to TRBD1. J gave up 6 bases and V 5 bases, and 15 bases lay outside the gene matches. Per the germline V gene, CDR1 is SGHTA and CDR2 is FQGNSA. The CDR3 sequence is 17 residues long. The CDR3 DNA sequence: TGTGCCAGCAGCCCCGCCCCGACAGGGGGCTTAAGAAATGGCTACACCTTC. Amino acids: CASSPAPTGGLRNGYTF.

The rearrangement links TRBV5-4 to TRBJ1-2, with a weak D call TRBD1 (5 bases). Germline V gene sequence: CDR1 SGHNT, CDR2 YYREEE (reference sequence). The CDR3 is made up of 15 amino acids. The V end was cut by 2 bases, the J end by 3 bases, with 14 bases between. The CDR3 bases are TGTGCCAGCAGCTTTATCCGGGGAGGGGACTATGGCTACACCTTC. This codes for CASSFIRGGDYGYTF.

CDR3 sequence (DNA): TGTGCCAGCAGCCCCGGACGGACATGGGGCACAGATACGCAGTATTTT. It is translated as CASSPGRTWGTDTQYF. The rearrangement uses TRBV7-2 and TRBJ2-3; D might be TRBD1 (5 bases). The CDR3 runs 16 residues. V was trimmed by 5 bases and J by 1 base, leaving 16 bases between them. Germline values: CDR1 SGHTA, CDR2 FQGNSA.

The chain is built from TRBV19 and TRBJ1-2, with TRBD1 identical over 11 bases. Germline V gene data show CDR1 as LNHDA and CDR2 as SQIVND (reference sequence). The CDR3 sequence is 14 residues long. V dropped 5 bases and J dropped 3; count of bases not matched to a gene: 2. CDR3 DNA: TGTGCCAGTAGTCGGACAGGGGGCCACTATGGCTACACCTTC. The encoded protein is CASSRTGGHYGYTF.

This clone appeared a few times. The rearrangement links TRBV6-5 to TRBJ2-7; 12 bases align to TRBD1. V trimming: 4 bases; J trimming: 4 bases; junction bases outside the gene matches: 5. Germline V lookup: CDR1 MNHEY, CDR2 SVGAGI. CDR3 length: 15 residues. The CDR3 loop is CASSLGTGGPYEQYF. Written as DNA, the CDR3 is TGTGCCAGCAGTTTGGGGACAGGGGGCCCGTACGAGCAGTACTTC.

The CDR3 coding sequence is TGTGCCAGCTCACCAGGGCAGGAGACCCAGTACTTC. Its protein product is CASSPGQETQYF. The V gene is TRBV18, the J gene TRBJ2-5, with D unclear. Trimming removed 2 bases at V and 5 bases at J, with 6 bases between. The germline gives CDR1 KGHSH, CDR2 LQKENI. The CDR3 covers 12 residues.